This T cell receptor (beta chain) was sequenced during a study of T cell responses to AZD1222 COVID-19 vaccine (dated by TCRdb to the early 2020s). Concerning the study at large: A total of 233 trial participants underwent TCR sequencing, of whom some 200 had received two doses of AZD1222 and about 25 had received two doses of the MenACWY control vaccine. Trial participants were enrolled into age subgroups of 18-55, 56-69 and 70-plus years, which contained around 140, 26 and 57 TCR-sequenced participants, respectively.

Broader findings and caveats from the paper: After two AZD1222 doses, spike-specific TCR breadth and depth were significantly higher than at day 0 and than in MenACWY recipients. Conclusions about previously exposed vaccinees are limited because only six or seven AZD1222 recipients were SARS-CoV-2 seropositive at baseline. Most participants were white British and females outnumbered males, and the authors suggested that clonal diversity may have been underestimated. The 56-69-year group was small, and its depth increase did not reach significance, likely because of low power. Because no samples from the day 14 peak response were available, repertoires could be characterized only after the peak T cell response. Vaccine-associated CD4 TCRs spanned the whole spike protein, with dominant responses in regions 160-218 and 743-854. Reportedly, close to half of the unique spike-specific TCRs recognized epitopes lying outside the regions that are mutated in the B.1.351 and B.1.1.7 variants.

Sequences KGHSH (CDR1) and LQKENI (CDR2) are obtained from the germline V gene. Reading from cysteine to phenylalanine, the CDR3 counts 18 amino acids. The DNA shown is the 54-base CDR3, in frame from base 1. Trimmed from V: 3 bases; trimmed from J: 4 bases; junction bases lacking a gene match: 17. The CDR3 regions of human TCRbeta chains were analyzed by immunosequencing. The study's processing was this. Repertoire TCRs were checked for matches against a reference library of SARS-CoV-2-specific TCRs that had been generated using the MIRA antigen-specificity platform. Breadth was defined as the fraction of unique TCRs that were SARS-CoV-2-associated. Depth was defined as the fraction of total T cells that were SARS-CoV-2-associated. Using the MIRA data, every spike-specific TCR was mapped to the spike region that the TCR reacted to and assigned to either a CD4 or a CD8 class. Log10-transformed breadth and depth values were compared by one-way ANOVA with Sidak's multiple comparisons tests. TCRdb limited this immuneACCESS table to in-frame rearrangements with V and J called. A share of clones is missing; checked studies link under half to unresolved V genes, and the rest is unexplained. V, J and clone size were drawn from that table, and D and trimming were deduced from the DNA. This sample's clone table shows about 140,000 clones. The ten largest clonotypes hold 2.2% of the sample.

The time point tag for this specimen amounts to: baseline before first vaccination. Samples from vaccinated people were obtained from the UK trials COV001 and COV002, which included a single-blind randomized controlled phase 2/3 trial of AZD1222 (ChAdOx1 nCoV-19) in healthy adults. Trial participant PBMC samples were collected at day 0 and day 28 after the second dose for TCRbeta chain sequencing. With respect to this clone: Which antigen it targets is not known.

Sequences were obtained from peripheral blood. The sequence is built from TRBV18 and TRBJ1-2; 7 bases in the junction line up with TRBD1. The clonotype originates from an adult in good health. CDR3 loop: CASSPKQGPRVDGYGYTF. The bases read TGTGCCAGCTCACCGAAACAGGGGCCAAGGGTCGACGGCTATGGCTACACCTTC.